The 26 T cell receptor beta chains in this list originate from one sample, sequenced in a study of blood T cell repertoires in COVID-19. Some clones are missing from TCRdb's copy, which holds only in-frame ones; the method was immunoSEQ multiplex PCR. The table has roughly 300,000 clones, around 90% seen once. Material for sequencing was PBMCs or T cells enriched from blood (not recorded which). These receptors originate from a woman between 25 and 40 years old who had recovered from COVID-19.

The rearrangement uses TRBV2 and TRBJ1-4, with a weak D call TRBD1 (6 bases). The CDR3 spans 15 residues. V shed 4 bases and J shed 1 base, with 10 bases lying between them. In germline, CDR1 is SNHLY, CDR2 FYNNEI. The CDR3 sequence is CASSVQGLTNEKLFF. In nucleotides, the CDR3 is TGTGCCAGCAGTGTCCAGGGGTTAACTAATGAAAAACTGTTTTTT.

V gene TRBV19 combines with J gene TRBJ2-5, with a weak D call TRBD2 (7 bases). V was cut by 1 base and J by 2 bases, with 11 bases left in between. Looked up from germline, CDR1 is LNHDA and CDR2 is SQIVND (reference sequence). The CDR3 totals 15 residues. This chain's CDR3 is CASSIGGGLQETQYF. The CDR3 coding sequence is TGTGCCAGTAGTATAGGCGGGGGCCTTCAAGAGACCCAGTACTTC.

CDR3 sequence reads: CSASIAQETQYF. CDR3 nucleotide sequence: TGCAGTGCTAGCATAGCACAAGAGACCCAGTACTTC. This chain uses TRBV29-1 with TRBJ2-5, with D possibly matching TRBD2 (5 bases). Per germline, CDR1 SQVTM and CDR2 ANQGSEA. The CDR3 runs to 12 residues.

CDR3 DNA sequence: TGCGCCAGCAGCCTATTAGCGGGAGGGCCCCCTGAGCAGTATTTT. The encoded protein is CASSLLAGGPPEQYF. V gene TRBV5-1 combines with J gene TRBJ2-3; TRBD2 matches 11 bases. The CDR3 is 15 amino acids. V dropped 4 bases and J dropped 11; count of bases not matched to a gene: 12. Looked up from germline, CDR1 is SGHRS and CDR2 is YFSETQ.

This clone occurred once. CDR3 residues: CASSLSVAGVPSGNTIYF. In DNA, the CDR3 is TGTGCCAGCAGCTTATCGGTGGCCGGGGTCCCCTCTGGAAACACCATATATTTT. V gene TRBV7-9 combines with J gene TRBJ1-3; D unresolved. The germline V gene has CDR1 SEHNR and CDR2 FQNEAQ (reference sequence). The germline V and J ends were trimmed by 2 bases and 0 bases, with 17 bases remaining between them. The CDR3 length is 18 residues.

This chain uses TRBV5-8 with TRBJ2-7; TRBD1 matches 10 bases. V gave up 3 bases and J gave up 4 bases; unmatched junction bases: 4. The CDR3 is 14 amino acids. From germline, CDR1 is SGHTS and CDR2 YDEGEE. The CDR3 bases are TGTGCCAGCAGCTCGACAGGGGGCCTTTACGAGCAGTACTTC. As protein: CASSSTGGLYEQYF. Supplemented by reference TRBV5-8 and TRBJ2-7, the full variable domain reads EAGVTQSPTHLIKTRGQQATLRCSPISGHTSVYWYQQALGLGLQFLLWYDEGEERNRGNFPPRFSGRQFPNYSSELNVNALELEDSALYLCASSSTGGLYEQYFGPGTRLTVT.

The gene calls are TRBV3-1 (or the pseudogene TRBV3-2) and TRBJ2-1; D is unresolved. CDR1 is LGHDT and CDR2 is YNNKEL in the germline V gene (reference sequence). This CDR3 has 13 residues. With 4 bases removed from V and 5 bases from J, the gap between germline ends came to 9 bases. The chain's CDR3 is CASSPGTDNEQFF. In DNA, the CDR3 is TGTGCCAGCAGCCCAGGAACCGACAATGAGCAGTTCTTC.

This clone was counted only a few times. The genes are TRBV6-2 or TRBV6-3 and TRBJ2-5; 12 bases fit TRBD2. This CDR3 contains 16 residues. The V segment lost 5 bases and the J segment 3 bases; nucleotides outside the gene matches: 7. Germline-derived CDR1 and CDR2 are MNHEY and SVGEGT. CDR3 sequence (DNA): TGTGCCAGCAGTCTCCCCCGGACTAGCGGGAAAGAGACCCAGTACTTC. The encoded protein is CASSLPRTSGKETQYF.

The chain employs TRBV5-6 and TRBJ1-6, with 7 bases aligning to TRBD1. V lost 3 bases and J lost 3; bases outside the gene matches: 6. CDR1 and CDR2 (germline): SGHDT, YYEEEE. The CDR3 length is 16 residues. The CDR3 DNA sequence: TGTGCCAGCAGCTACCGGGACAGCGACTATAATTCACCCCTCCACTTT. Translating it yields CASSYRDSDYNSPLHF.

The rearrangement uses TRBV14 and TRBJ2-3, with 7 nucleotides matching TRBD2. The ends lost 7 bases at V and 1 base at J; junction bases unmatched: 2. The CDR3 covers 13 residues. Germline V gives CDR1 SGHDN, CDR2 FVKESK. The chain's CDR3 is CASKAGGTDTQYF. CDR3 sequence (DNA): TGTGCCAGCAAGGCGGGAGGCACAGATACGCAGTATTTT.

The chain employs TRBV4-2 and TRBJ2-7; 7 nucleotides agree with TRBD2. This CDR3 is built from 12 residues. J lost 4 bases, V lost 3 bases, and 0 bases had no gene match. The V gene's germline CDR1 is LGHNA and CDR2 YNFKEQ. As DNA, the CDR3 is TGTGCCAGCAGCCAGGGGGGGTACGAGCAGTACTTC. Encoded protein: CASSQGGYEQYF.

This clone was seen just once. In DNA form, the CDR3 reads TGTGCCAGCAGTGCCCGAGGACAGAGCTCCTATAATTCACCCCTCCACTTT. Translating it yields CASSARGQSSYNSPLHF. The chain couples TRBV6-1 to TRBJ1-6; D is possibly TRBD1 (6 bases). The CDR3 is made up of 17 amino acids. The ends were cut back, 4 bases at V and 0 bases at J, with 13 bases in the middle. Germline V lookup: CDR1 MNHNS, CDR2 SASEGT.

This chain joins TRBV21-1 and TRBJ2-7; the table's D gene call, TRBD1, was not cross checked with the DNA. TRBV21-1 is a pseudogene locus. There are 18 residues in the CDR3. As DNA, the CDR3 is TGTGCCAGCAGCAAAGAAATTAGAGGGTTGGACAGGCACTACGAGCAGTACTTC. Translated: CASSKEIRGLDRHYEQYF.

The CDR3 loop reads CASSWRGAFF. In nucleotides, the CDR3 is TGTGCCAGCAGCTGGCGAGGAGCTTTCTTT. This rearrangement joins TRBV7-2 to TRBJ1-1; D gene uncertain. Trimming stripped 4 bases from V and 10 bases from J, with 7 bases between. Looked up from germline, CDR1 is SGHTA and CDR2 is FQGNSA. The CDR3 is 10 amino acids.

The chain employs TRBV7-3 and TRBJ2-1; perhaps TRBD2 as D (7 bases). Trimming took off 5 bases at V and 8 bases at J, with 22 bases between the two ends. This CDR3 is 16 amino acids long. The germline V gene encodes CDR1 SGHTA and CDR2 FQGTGA. The CDR3 coding sequence is TGTGCCAGCAGCCGAACCCCGGGGGGCCCCATTGATGAGCAGTTCTTC. It translates to CASSRTPGGPIDEQFF.

The chain employs TRBV7-9 and TRBJ1-4; 9 bases agree with TRBD1. Unmatched junction bases numbered 10, after V lost 7 bases and J lost 4 bases. The CDR3 covers 16 residues. Germline assignment: CDR1 SEHNR and CDR2 FQNEAQ (reference sequence). In nucleotides, the CDR3 is TGTGCCAGCACCTCGACGACAGGGGGTGATAATGAAAAACTGTTTTTT. Encoded protein: CASTSTTGGDNEKLFF.

The CDR3 region is CASSMGTTYEQYF. DNA for the CDR3: TGTGCCAGTAGTATGGGGACTACCTACGAGCAGTACTTC. The rearrangement joins TRBV19 to TRBJ2-7; 7 positions agree with TRBD2. The germline gives CDR1 LNHDA, CDR2 SQIVND (reference sequence). The V and J ends lost 3 bases and 2 bases, in that order; junction bases with no gene match: 1. The CDR3 totals 13 residues.

The chain joins TRBV24-1 to TRBJ2-1, with 9 bases fitting TRBD1. Germline V gene data show CDR1 as KGHDR and CDR2 as SFDVKD. V gave up 4 bases and J gave up 4 bases; unmatched junction bases: 10. CDR3 length: 17 residues. The CDR3 protein is CATSDYAGTGSYNEQFF. CDR3 sequence (DNA): TGTGCCACCAGTGACTATGCCGGGACAGGGTCTTACAATGAGCAGTTCTTC.

This clone appeared once. The chain is built from TRBV4-2 and TRBJ1-5, with 9 bases that match TRBD1. V shed 0 bases and J 3 bases; nucleotides not matched to a gene: 3. In germline, CDR1 is LGHNA, CDR2 YNFKEQ. The CDR3 spans 16 residues. CDR3 loop: CASSQEGQGINQPQHF. As DNA, the CDR3 is TGTGCCAGCAGCCAAGAGGGACAGGGAATCAATCAGCCCCAGCATTTT.

The chain is built from TRBV14 and TRBJ2-1; 9 bases match TRBD2. Losses at the gene ends were 4 bases for V and 9 bases for J; bases not matched to a gene: 7. Per the germline V gene, CDR1 is SGHDN and CDR2 is FVKESK. CDR3 length: 14 amino acids. CDR3 bases: TGTGCCAGCAGCCTAGCGGGAGCGGGGGGTGAGCAGTTCTTC. Its translation is CASSLAGAGGEQFF.

The chain combines TRBV28 with TRBJ2-1; no definite D call. Germline CDR1 is MDHEN and CDR2 is SYDVKM. V lost 2 bases and J 5 bases, leaving 4 bases between the germline ends. The CDR3 length is 12 residues. CDR3 protein: CASSLPNNEQFF. CDR3 DNA sequence: TGTGCCAGCAGTTTACCCAACAATGAGCAGTTCTTC.

V usage is TRBV9 and J usage is TRBJ2-3, with TRBD2 matching over 8 bases. CDR3 length: 18 residues. The J segment lost 0 bases and the V segment lost 0 bases, leaving 9 bases of the junction unmatched. In germline, CDR1 is SGDLS, CDR2 YYNGEE. The CDR3 loop reads CASSVGQRLAYSTDTQYF. CDR3 bases: TGTGCCAGCAGCGTAGGTCAGAGACTAGCGTATAGCACAGATACGCAGTATTTT.

This clone occurred once. The J gene is TRBJ2-7, the V gene TRBV13; the match to TRBD2 covers 7 bases. With 5 bases clipped from V and 3 bases from J, the junction kept 7 bases outside the gene matches. The V gene's germline CDR1 is PRHDT and CDR2 FYEKMQ (reference sequence). This CDR3 comprises 14 residues. As DNA, the CDR3 is TGTGCCAGCAGCGATGGACTAGTCCTCTACGAGCAGTACTTC. This encodes CASSDGLVLYEQYF.

This clone was detected once. The V call is TRBV4-3, the J call TRBJ2-1; 8 bases are shared with TRBD2. CDR3 length: 15 amino acids. V shed 0 bases and J 4 bases; nucleotides not matched to a gene: 2. Germline V gene sequence: CDR1 LGHNA, CDR2 YSLEER. CDR3 in DNA: TGCGCCAGCAGCCAAGAGGTAGCGGGATACAATGAGCAGTTCTTC. It specifies CASSQEVAGYNEQFF.

Points on this clone: The same CDR3 can be traced to other DNA sequences in this sample. This chain links TRBV28 with TRBJ1-3; D unresolved. This CDR3 comprises 12 residues. V dropped 5 bases and J dropped 1 base, with 3 bases sitting between them. Germline V CDR1 and CDR2: MDHEN, SYDVKM. CDR3 in amino acids: CASSLSGNTIYF. For the CDR3, the DNA is TGTGCCAGCAGTCTATCTGGAAACACCATATATTTT.

This clone came up once. The CDR3 region has the DNA TGTGCCAGCAGTTTGGCGGTTACTAGCGGGAGTGCCTACAATGAGCAGTTCTTC. Residues: CASSLAVTSGSAYNEQFF. The V gene is TRBV27, the J gene TRBJ2-1, with 11 bases fitting TRBD2. CDR1 is MNHEY and CDR2 is SMNVEV in the germline V gene (reference sequence). The length of the CDR3 is 18 residues. V lost 3 bases, J lost 2 bases, and 9 bases stayed unmatched.